Shown below are 10 T cell receptor beta chains from a single sample sequenced in a study of blood T cells in healthy people across ages. With a J-beta primer mix and a sample-barcoded 5' primer, a second PCR ran roughly 6 to 11 cycles. Using its own MiXCR run on the 5' RACE reads, TCRdb lists one record per CDR3 protein. Among roughly 410,000 distinct CDR3 sequences listed, about 49% were seen once. Material: blood. These receptors were obtained from a man in his 60s in good health.

There are many counts of this clonotype. The J gene is TRBJ1-4, the V gene TRBV20-1; unclear D gene. Trimming took off 4 bases at V and 7 bases at J, with 10 bases between the two ends. CDR1 and CDR2 (germline): DFQATT, SNEGSKA (reference sequence). The CDR3 length is 12 residues. CDR3 amino acids: CSAMSPGEKLFF. CDR3 nucleotide sequence: TGCAGTGCTATGTCGCCCGGTGAAAAACTGTTTTTT.

The rearrangement links TRBV29-1 to TRBJ1-2; D is unclear. This CDR3 has 9 amino acids. The germline gives CDR1 SQVTM, CDR2 ANQGSEA. V gave up 3 bases and J gave up 10 bases, with 6 bases separating them. CDR3 loop: CSVEDYYTF. The CDR3 DNA sequence: TGCAGCGTTGAGGACTACTACACCTTC.

The rearrangement joins TRBV7-2 to TRBJ2-1; weak D call: TRBD2 (5 bases). The CDR3 contains 11 residues. Germline V CDR1 and CDR2: SGHTA, FQGNSA. Trimming took 3 bases from V and 12 from J, leaving 9 bases between them. The CDR3 bases are TGTGCCAGCAGCTTTCTAGGAGGGCAGTTCTTC. Its translation: CASSFLGGQFF. The whole variable domain, remainder taken from reference TRBV7-2 and TRBJ2-1, is GAGVSQSPSNKVTEKGKDVELRCDPISGHTALYWYRQSLGQGLEFLIYFQGNSAPDKSGLPSDRFSAERTGGSVSTLTIQRTQQEDSAVYLCASSFLGGQFFGPGTRLTVL.

This clonotype was seen a handful of times. The V gene is TRBV7-2, the J gene TRBJ2-5; 9 bases align to TRBD1. Germline CDR1 is SGHTA and CDR2 is FQGNSA. The V segment lost 0 bases and the J segment 1 base; nucleotides outside the gene matches: 3. This CDR3 is built from 16 residues. CDR3 region: CASSLAVTGGQETQYF. CDR3 sequence (DNA): TGTGCCAGCAGCTTAGCAGTGACAGGGGGCCAAGAGACCCAGTACTTC.

The chain recombines TRBV6-1 with TRBJ2-5; TRBD2 matches 8 bases. The V gene's germline CDR1 is MNHNS and CDR2 SASEGT. Trimming cost V 8 bases and J 11 bases; bases outside gene matches: 16. CDR3 length: 14 residues. The CDR3 here is CASELKSVAGWQYF. Written as DNA, the CDR3 is TGTGCCAGCGAACTCAAGTCGGTAGCGGGGTGGCAGTACTTC.

V is TRBV28 and J is TRBJ1-2; unclear D gene. V was clipped by 6 bases and J by 0 bases, with 11 bases between them. CDR1 MDHEN and CDR2 SYDVKM come from the germline V gene. The CDR3 consists of 14 residues. The CDR3 is CASRRYDPNYGYTF. Here the CDR3 DNA reads TGTGCCAGCAGAAGATACGACCCTAACTATGGCTACACCTTC.

The chain recombines TRBV7-8 with TRBJ2-5; D gene unclear. The V end was cut by 3 bases, the J end by 0 bases, with 11 bases between. Germline CDR1 SGHVS, CDR2 FQNEAQ. The CDR3 spans 15 residues. The CDR3 reads CASSFRTAYQETQYF. CDR3 DNA: TGTGCCAGCAGCTTCCGGACGGCGTACCAAGAGACCCAGTACTTC.

The chain uses TRBV7-3 and TRBJ2-1, with 15 nucleotides matching TRBD2. Per the germline V gene, CDR1 is SGHTA and CDR2 is FQGTGA. V shed 5 bases, J shed 12 bases, and the junction held 2 bases outside the gene matches. The CDR3 runs to 13 residues. CDR3 DNA sequence: TGTGCCAGCAGCCAGGGACTAGCGGGAGGGCAGTTCTTC. Its translation: CASSQGLAGGQFF.

The rearrangement uses TRBV20-1 and TRBJ2-5; 9 bases are a match to TRBD2. Germline-derived CDR1 and CDR2 are DFQATT and SNEGSKA (reference sequence). V was pared by 0 bases and J by 5 bases, with 13 bases of the junction left unmatched. CDR3 size: 17 residues. The CDR3 loop reads CSARDPGSGRFAETQYF. The CDR3 nucleotides are TGCAGTGCTAGAGATCCTGGTAGCGGGAGATTTGCGGAGACCCAGTACTTC.

This clonotype was picked up a small number of times. The V call is TRBV6-5, the J call TRBJ1-4; D perhaps matches TRBD1 (5 bases). Germline V CDR1 and CDR2: MNHEY, SVGAGI. The CDR3 loop spans 14 amino acids. Deletions cut 8 bases from V and 8 bases from J, with 18 bases between. CDR3 DNA sequence: TGTGCCAGCGCCGCCCAGGCGGGGCTCGAAAAACTGTTTTTT. It encodes CASAAQAGLEKLFF.